This is a list of T cell receptor beta chains from one sample in a study of early T cells in non-severe SARS-CoV-2 infection. TCRdb ran MiXCR on the 5' RACE reads and lists one entry per CDR3 protein. The table includes some 61,000 distinct CDR3 sequences, approximately 10% detected once. Sequencing used whole blood, obtained at baseline. All receptors derive from an adult who was a healthcare worker with PCR-confirmed SARS-CoV-2 infection or an uninfected control (not recorded which). Both conserved end residues are part of each CDR3. The D gene is left open where the match is weak. For some rows the clone size is stated as once, few or many, or as a class when expanded; others skip it.

V gene	J gene	clone size	D gene	CDR3 DNA	CDR3 protein
TRBV7-9	TRBJ1-1	-	-	TGTGCCAATCACAGGGTCGGAACTGAAGCTTTCTTT	CANHRVGTEAFF
TRBV27	TRBJ2-7	few	-	TGTGCCAGCAGTTTCACAGATTCCTACGAGCAGTACTTC	CASSFTDSYEQYF
TRBV5-1	TRBJ1-1	few	-	TGCGCCAGCAGCTTGGTTGCCGTGAACACTGAAGCTTTCTTT	CASSLVAVNTEAFF
TRBV3-1	TRBJ1-1	few	-	TGTGCCAGCAGCCAAGATGGTGGCAGGGGCACTGAAGCTTTCTTT	CASSQDGGRGTEAFF
TRBV9	TRBJ2-6	few	-	TGTGCCAGCAGCGTAGGAGGGTTATCTGGGGCCAACGTCCTGACTTTC	CASSVGGLSGANVLTF
TRBV27	TRBJ1-2	-	-	TGTGCCAGCAGGTTACCAGGGCAAGGAGGCTACACCTTC	CASRLPGQGGYTF
TRBV19	TRBJ2-7	few	TRBD1	TGTGCCAGTAGTATAACCGGGACAGGGAGCGAGCAGTACTTC	CASSITGTGSEQYF
TRBV6-1	TRBJ1-6	few	-	TGTGCCAGCAGTGAAGCGCCTCATAATTCACCCCTCCACTTT	CASSEAPHNSPLHF
TRBV7-9	TRBJ2-5	many	TRBD1	TGTGCCAGCAGCTGGGGACAGGGGGAAGAGACCCAGTACTTC	CASSWGQGEETQYF
TRBV11-3	TRBJ2-2	-	-	TGTGCCAGCAGCTTATTTAGGCTAGCGAACACCGGGGAGCTGTTTTTT	CASSLFRLANTGELFF
TRBV7-2	TRBJ2-5	many	-	TGTGCCAGCAGCTTAGGGTACCAAGAGACCCAGTACTTC	CASSLGYQETQYF
TRBV21-1	TRBJ1-6	-	-	TGTGCCAGCAGCACCCGGGGACAGGGGGGTAATTCACCCCTCCACTTT	CASSTRGQGGNSPLHF
TRBV7-8	TRBJ1-1	many	-	TGTGCCAGCAGGAGGACACTGAACACTGAAGCTTTCTTT	CASRRTLNTEAFF
TRBV7-9	TRBJ2-7	many	-	TGTGCCAGCAGCTTAAGCAGGAACGAGCAGTACTTC	CASSLSRNEQYF
TRBV11-2	TRBJ2-3	few	TRBD2	TGTGCCAGCAACCCCGGACTAGGCGCAGATACGCAGTATTTT	CASNPGLGADTQYF
TRBV12-3/TRBV12-4	TRBJ1-5	-	TRBD1	TGTGCCAGCAGTTTAAGGGACGGCAGGGGGGGAAATCAGCCCCAGCATTTT	CASSLRDGRGGNQPQHF
TRBV11-2	TRBJ2-7	-	-	TGTGCCAGCAGCTTAGATCTGGGTACTTCGGTCTACGAGCAGTACTTC	CASSLDLGTSVYEQYF
TRBV19	TRBJ2-7	few	-	TGTGCCAGTAGTATCATAGGACTCGCCGACGAGCAGTACTTC	CASSIIGLADEQYF
TRBV6-1	TRBJ2-6	many	-	TGTGCCAGCAGTGAGGGAACCTCTGGGGCCAACGTCCTGACTTTC	CASSEGTSGANVLTF
TRBV12-3/TRBV12-4	TRBJ1-6	many	-	TGTGCCAGCAGTTTTATGGCCTATAATTCACCCCTCCACTTT	CASSFMAYNSPLHF
TRBV12-3/TRBV12-4	TRBJ2-2	-	-	TGTGCCAGCAGTTTTGACAGCCCGGGGACCGGGGAGCTGTTTTTT	CASSFDSPGTGELFF
TRBV11-2	TRBJ2-1	few	TRBD2	TGTGCCAGCAGCTTAATGGGCGGGAGCTACAATGAGCAGTTCTTC	CASSLMGGSYNEQFF
TRBV19	TRBJ1-2	few	-	TGTGCCAGTAGTCAAGAAGGTCGCATGGGGGGCTACACCTTC	CASSQEGRMGGYTF
TRBV10-2	TRBJ1-5	few	-	TGCGCCAGCAGTGCAAACGAGGCTCAGCCCCAGCATTTT	CASSANEAQPQHF
TRBV18	TRBJ2-3	many	-	TGTGCCAGCTCCGGACGGCTCCCTATTCAGCCTTCTAGCACAGATACGCAGTATTTT	CASSGRLPIQPSSTDTQYF
TRBV7-9	TRBJ2-3	many	TRBD2	TGTGCCAGCAGCTTAGGGCTAGCGGGCAGCACAGATACGCAGTATTTT	CASSLGLAGSTDTQYF
TRBV11-1	TRBJ2-1	many	-	TGTGCCAGCAGCTTAGCCGGGGACTTCCCCTACAATGAGCAGTTCTTC	CASSLAGDFPYNEQFF
TRBV6-6	TRBJ1-6	-	TRBD1	TGTGCCAGCAGTTACGGGGACAGTTCCAATTCACCCCTCCACTTT	CASSYGDSSNSPLHF
TRBV11-2	TRBJ1-2	once	-	TGTGCCAGCAGCTTAGACCCCGCGCTCGGCTACACCTTC	CASSLDPALGYTF
TRBV2	TRBJ2-3	many	TRBD2	TGTGCCAGCAGTGTGGGACTAGCGAGAGATACGCAGTATTTT	CASSVGLARDTQYF
TRBV19	TRBJ2-5	-	TRBD2	TGTGCCAGTAGCGGACTAGCAGGAGAGACCCAGTACTTC	CASSGLAGETQYF
TRBV30	TRBJ2-7	medium-sized	TRBD1	TGTGCCTGGATCTCATCAGGGACAGGGAAGATCTCCGAGCAGTACTTC	CAWISSGTGKISEQYF
TRBV19	TRBJ2-2	many	-	TGTGCCAGTAGTATCGCACCGGACACCGGGGAGCTGTTTTTT	CASSIAPDTGELFF
TRBV29-1	TRBJ2-5	-	-	TGCAGCGGTCGGGAGCGAGAGACCCAGTACTTC	CSGRERETQYF
TRBV20-1	TRBJ2-1	few	TRBD2	TGCAGTGCAACAAGAGCGGGGCGCCACAATGAGCAGTTCTTC	CSATRAGRHNEQFF
TRBV18	TRBJ2-6	-	TRBD1	TGTGCCAGCTCACCAATTTCACAGGGGGCACTTAACTCTGGGGCCAACGTCCTGACTTTC	CASSPISQGALNSGANVLTF
TRBV5-1	TRBJ1-1	few	TRBD1	TGCGCCAGCAGCATGGGACAGCTCATGAACACTGAAGCTTTCTTT	CASSMGQLMNTEAFF
TRBV7-6	TRBJ2-7	many	-	TGTGCCAGCAGCCGGACAGTGCTTGGCGAGCAGTACTTC	CASSRTVLGEQYF
TRBV3-1	TRBJ1-2	few	-	TGTGCCAGCAGCCAACGGCAGGGCAAAGGCTACACCTTC	CASSQRQGKGYTF